Here is one TCR beta chain with its context. The data belong to a study of OX40 agonist ivuxolimab in advanced cancers. Background on the study: Patients were treated with ivuxolimab, an agonistic anti-OX40 (CD134) antibody.

CDR1 and CDR2 from the germline V gene are SGHNT and YENEEA. The V segment lost 5 bases and the J segment 2 bases; nucleotides outside the gene matches: 6. This CDR3 region has 15 residues. Generated by immunoSEQ multiplex PCR, the TCRdb table keeps only in-frame clones and is missing some. The sample shows about 24,000 clones, 73% of them seen only once. The receptor comes from an adult with an advanced solid tumor such as melanoma, head and neck, liver or kidney cancer. This chain joins TRBV11-3 and TRBJ2-3; 8 bases fit TRBD1. Sequences were derived from CD4+ or CD8+ T cells sorted from blood, sampled in a trial of the OX40 agonist ivuxolimab. CDR3 in DNA: TGTGCCAGCAGCGCCCGGACAGGGCTCACAGATACGCAGTATTTT. Protein sequence: CASSARTGLTDTQYF.